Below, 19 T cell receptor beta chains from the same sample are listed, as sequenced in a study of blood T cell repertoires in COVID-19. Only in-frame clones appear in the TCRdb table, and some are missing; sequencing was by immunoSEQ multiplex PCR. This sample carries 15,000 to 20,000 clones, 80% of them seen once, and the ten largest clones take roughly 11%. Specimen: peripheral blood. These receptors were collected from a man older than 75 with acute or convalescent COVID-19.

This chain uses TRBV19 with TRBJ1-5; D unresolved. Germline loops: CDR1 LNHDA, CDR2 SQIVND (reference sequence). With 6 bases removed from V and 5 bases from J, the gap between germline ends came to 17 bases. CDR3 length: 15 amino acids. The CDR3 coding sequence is TGTGCCAGTAGCCCTCGCCGCTCGTTAGATCAGCCCCAGCATTTT. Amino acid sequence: CASSPRRSLDQPQHF.

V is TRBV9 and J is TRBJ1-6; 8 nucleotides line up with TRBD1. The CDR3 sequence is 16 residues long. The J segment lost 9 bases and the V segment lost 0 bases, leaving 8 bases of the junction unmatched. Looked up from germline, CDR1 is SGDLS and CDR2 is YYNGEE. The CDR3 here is CASSVGQGAGGSPLHF. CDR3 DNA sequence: TGTGCCAGCAGCGTAGGTCAGGGGGCAGGGGGTTCACCCCTCCACTTT.

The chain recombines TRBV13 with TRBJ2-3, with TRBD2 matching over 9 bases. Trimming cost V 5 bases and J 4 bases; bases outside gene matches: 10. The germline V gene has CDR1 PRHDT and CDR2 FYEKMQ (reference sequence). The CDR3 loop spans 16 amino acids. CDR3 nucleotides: TGTGCCAGCAGCCAAATCCGGACTAGCGAAGCAGATACGCAGTATTTT. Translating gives CASSQIRTSEADTQYF.

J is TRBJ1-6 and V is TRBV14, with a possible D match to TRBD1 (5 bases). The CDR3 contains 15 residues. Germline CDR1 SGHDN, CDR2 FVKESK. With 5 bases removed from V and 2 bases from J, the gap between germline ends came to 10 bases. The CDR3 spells CASSSRQPYNSPLHF. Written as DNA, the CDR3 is TGTGCCAGCAGCTCTCGACAGCCCTATAATTCACCCCTCCACTTT.

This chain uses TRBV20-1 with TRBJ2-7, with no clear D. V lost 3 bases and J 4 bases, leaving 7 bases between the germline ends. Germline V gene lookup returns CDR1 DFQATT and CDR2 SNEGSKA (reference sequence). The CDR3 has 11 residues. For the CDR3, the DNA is TGCAGTGCTAGGAGAGCTTACGAGCAGTACTTC. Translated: CSARRAYEQYF.

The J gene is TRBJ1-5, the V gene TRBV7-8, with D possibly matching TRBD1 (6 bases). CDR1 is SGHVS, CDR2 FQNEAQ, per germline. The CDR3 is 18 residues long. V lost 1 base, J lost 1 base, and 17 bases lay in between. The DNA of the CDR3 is TGTGCCAGCAGCTTAGTAGGCGGGGGCGTTTGGAGCAATCAGCCCCAGCATTTT. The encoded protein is CASSLVGGGVWSNQPQHF.

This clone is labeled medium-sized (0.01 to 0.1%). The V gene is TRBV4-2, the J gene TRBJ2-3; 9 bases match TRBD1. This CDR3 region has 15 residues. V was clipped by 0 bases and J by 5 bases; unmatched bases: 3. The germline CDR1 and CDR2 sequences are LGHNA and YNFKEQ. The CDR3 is CASSQERQGGDTQYF. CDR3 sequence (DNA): TGTGCCAGCAGCCAAGAACGACAGGGGGGAGATACGCAGTATTTT.

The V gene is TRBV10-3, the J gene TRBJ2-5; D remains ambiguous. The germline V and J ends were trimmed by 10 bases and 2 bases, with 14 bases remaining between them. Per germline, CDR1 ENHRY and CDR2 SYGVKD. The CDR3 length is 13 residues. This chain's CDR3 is CATQHGPQETQYF. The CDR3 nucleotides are TGTGCCACACAGCATGGCCCTCAAGAGACCCAGTACTTC.

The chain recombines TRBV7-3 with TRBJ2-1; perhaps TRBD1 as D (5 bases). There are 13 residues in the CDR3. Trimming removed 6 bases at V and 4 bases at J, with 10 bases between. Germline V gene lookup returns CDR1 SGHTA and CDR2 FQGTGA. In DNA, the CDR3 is TGTGCCAGCAGTACACAGGTTTACAATGAGCAGTTCTTC. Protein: CASSTQVYNEQFF.

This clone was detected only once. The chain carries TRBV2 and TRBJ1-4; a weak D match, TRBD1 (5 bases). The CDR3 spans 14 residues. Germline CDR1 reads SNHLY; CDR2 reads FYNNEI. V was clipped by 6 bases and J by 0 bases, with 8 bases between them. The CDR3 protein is CASRGQTTNEKLFF. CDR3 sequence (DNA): TGTGCCAGCAGGGGGCAGACAACTAATGAAAAACTGTTTTTT.

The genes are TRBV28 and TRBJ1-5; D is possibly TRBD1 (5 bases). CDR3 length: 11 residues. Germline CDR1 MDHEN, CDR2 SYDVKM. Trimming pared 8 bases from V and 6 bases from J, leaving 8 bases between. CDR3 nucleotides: TGTGCCAGCGGGGGACTTCAGCCCCAGCATTTT. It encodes CASGGLQPQHF.

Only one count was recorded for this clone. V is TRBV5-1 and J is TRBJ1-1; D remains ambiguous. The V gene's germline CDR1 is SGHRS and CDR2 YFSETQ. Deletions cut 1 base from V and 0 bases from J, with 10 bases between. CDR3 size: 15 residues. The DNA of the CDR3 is TGCGCCAGCAGCTTGCGAGGTGGAGTGAACACTGAAGCTTTCTTT. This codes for CASSLRGGVNTEAFF.

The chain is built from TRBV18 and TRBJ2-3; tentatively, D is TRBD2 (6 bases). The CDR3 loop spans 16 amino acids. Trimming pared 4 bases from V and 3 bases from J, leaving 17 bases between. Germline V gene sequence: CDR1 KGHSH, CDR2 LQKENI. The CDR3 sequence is CASSLPGVAGTDTQYF. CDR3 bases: TGTGCCAGCTCACTCCCGGGGGTGGCCGGGACAGATACGCAGTATTTT.

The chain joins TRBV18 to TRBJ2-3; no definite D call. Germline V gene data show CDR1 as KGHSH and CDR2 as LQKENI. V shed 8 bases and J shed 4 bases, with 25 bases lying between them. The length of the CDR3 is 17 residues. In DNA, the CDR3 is TGTGCCAGCCGAATGGCAGGCCCGTCATGGTTGGCAGATACGCAGTATTTT. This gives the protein CASRMAGPSWLADTQYF. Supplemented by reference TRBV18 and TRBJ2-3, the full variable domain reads NAGVMQNPRHLVRRRGQEARLRCSPMKGHSHVYWYRQLPEEGLKFMVYLQKENIIDESGMPKERFSAEFPKEGPSILRIQQVVRGDSAAYFCASRMAGPSWLADTQYFGPGTRLTVL.

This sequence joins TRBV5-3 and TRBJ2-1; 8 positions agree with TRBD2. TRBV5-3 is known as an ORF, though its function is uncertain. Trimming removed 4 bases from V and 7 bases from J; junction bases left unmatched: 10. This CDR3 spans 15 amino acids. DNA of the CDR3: TGTGCCAGAAGCCGATTCAGCGGGGGCCAGAATGAGCAGTTCTTC. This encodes CARSRFSGGQNEQFF.

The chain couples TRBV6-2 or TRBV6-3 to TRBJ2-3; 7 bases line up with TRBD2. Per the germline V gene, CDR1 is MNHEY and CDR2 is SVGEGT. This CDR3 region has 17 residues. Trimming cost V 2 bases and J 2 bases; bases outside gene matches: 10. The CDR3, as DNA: TGTGCCAGCAGTTACCCGGTGGCGGGGGAGACCACAGATACGCAGTATTTT. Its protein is CASSYPVAGETTDTQYF.

The CDR3 loop reads CASSYRDRQYF. DNA for the CDR3: TGTGCCAGCAGTTACCGGGACAGGCAGTATTTT. This chain links TRBV12-3 or TRBV12-4 with TRBJ2-3; 7 bases agree with TRBD1. Trimming at V came to 4 bases and at J to 11 bases, leaving 3 bases not matched to a gene. This CDR3 is 11 amino acids long.

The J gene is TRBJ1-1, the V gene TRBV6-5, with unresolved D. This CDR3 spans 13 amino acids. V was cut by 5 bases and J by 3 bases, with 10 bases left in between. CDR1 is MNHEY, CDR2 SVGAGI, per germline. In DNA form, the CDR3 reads TGTGCCAGCAGTCCCCTCTATGACACTGAAGCTTTCTTT. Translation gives CASSPLYDTEAFF.

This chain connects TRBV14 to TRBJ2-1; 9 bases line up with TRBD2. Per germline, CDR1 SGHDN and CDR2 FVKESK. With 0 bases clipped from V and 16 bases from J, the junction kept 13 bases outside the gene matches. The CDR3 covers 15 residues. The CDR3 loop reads CASSQDKLAGGLGFF. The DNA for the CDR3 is TGTGCCAGCAGCCAAGATAAATTGGCGGGGGGGCTCGGTTTCTTC.